This T cell receptor beta chain stems from a study of radiation and T cells in renal cell carcinoma. The time point: blood 4 weeks post-SBRT, at nephrectomy. Treatment noted: 15 Gy SBRT to primary tumor, nephrectomy 4 weeks later. Nephrectomy followed 15 Gy stereotactic body radiation by 4 weeks. Blood was sampled at baseline, 2 weeks and 4 weeks after SBRT. CDR1 and CDR2 (germline): KGHSH, LQKENI. CDR3 length equals 15 residues. V dropped 3 bases and J dropped 0 bases, with 9 bases sitting between them. TCRdb's copy holds only in-frame clones and misses some; the assay was immunoSEQ multiplex PCR. Counted here are around 78,000 clones, about 88% occurring once; the ten biggest clones make up approximately 6%. In the case of this clone: Antigen: not known.

Study-wide results and limits: Pretreatment tumor biopsies were lacking, so baseline clonotypes are unknown.

The receptor was isolated from a woman in her seventies with renal cell carcinoma. This chain uses TRBV18 with TRBJ2-1; D is ambiguous. Sequenced here: blood, sampled from a patient whose treatment included radiotherapy and nephrectomy. The CDR3 here is CASSPDQSSYNEQFF. The CDR3 DNA sequence: TGTGCCAGCTCACCGGACCAGAGCTCCTACAATGAGCAGTTCTTC.